The next 20 T cell receptor beta chains were all read from a single sample in a study of beta chain features in type 1 diabetes. Expressed TCRB transcripts were sequenced because the entire RNA isolate underwent reverse transcription. The method was immunoSEQ multiplex PCR; TCRdb's version includes in-frame clones alone and lacks a portion of them. Counted here are fewer than 250,000 clones, 12% to 15% occurring once; the ten biggest clones make up about 0.026%. The sequenced material came from naive CD4+ T cells from blood. The source of these receptors is a woman aged 40 to 50 in good health.

The rearrangement uses TRBV6-1 and TRBJ2-7; D may be TRBD1 (6 bases). V lost 6 bases and J 2 bases, leaving 11 bases between the germline ends. This CDR3 comprises 13 residues. Germline V CDR1 and CDR2: MNHNS, SASEGT. CDR3 nucleotide sequence: TGTGCCAGCAGGGACAGCGGCACCTACGAGCAGTACTTC. This gives the protein CASRDSGTYEQYF.

This clone was detected ten times or more. The chain uses TRBV7-2 and TRBJ2-1; D is unresolved. This CDR3 is built from 15 residues. Germline-derived CDR1 and CDR2 are SGHTA and FQGNSA. V was shortened by 4 bases and J by 0 bases, with 10 bases between the two germline ends. In DNA form, the CDR3 reads TGTGCCAGCAGCTCCACTTGGTCCTCCTACAATGAGCAGTTCTTC. It specifies CASSSTWSSYNEQFF.

J is TRBJ1-2 and V is TRBV10-2; D not certain. Trimming took 6 bases from V and 6 from J, leaving 14 bases between them. Per germline, CDR1 WSHSY and CDR2 SAAADI. The CDR3 spans 13 residues. The CDR3 DNA reads as TGCGCCAGCAGGGCCGGGAATGCGGATGGCTACACCTTC. As protein: CASRAGNADGYTF.

This sequence joins TRBV2 and TRBJ2-3; unclear D gene. The CDR3 length is 14 residues. CDR1 and CDR2 (germline): SNHLY, FYNNEI. V was cut by 6 bases and J by 0 bases, with 10 bases left in between. The chain's CDR3 is CASRPGISTDTQYF. CDR3 in DNA: TGTGCCAGCAGACCAGGTATTAGCACAGATACGCAGTATTTT.

In this sample, this clone turned up a few times. V and J are TRBV29-1 and TRBJ2-1; 7 bases are a match to TRBD1. CDR1 and CDR2 (germline): SQVTM, ANQGSEA. The CDR3 spans 14 residues. V shed 5 bases, J shed 0 bases, and the junction held 4 bases outside the gene matches. The CDR3 DNA reads TGCAGCGTTATACAGGGGAGCTCCTACAATGAGCAGTTCTTC. Residues: CSVIQGSSYNEQFF.

This clone has a handful of counts. J is TRBJ1-6 and V is TRBV2; possible D gene TRBD1, 6 bases. In germline, CDR1 is SNHLY, CDR2 FYNNEI. The CDR3 sequence is 13 residues long. Trimming took 8 bases from V and 7 from J, leaving 12 bases between them. CDR3 sequence reads: CASGGQQNSPLHF. The CDR3 DNA follows: TGTGCCAGCGGAGGACAGCAGAATTCACCCCTCCACTTT.

The CDR3 reads CASSLGSFSGKQETQYF. The CDR3 DNA reads as TGCGCCAGCAGCTTGGGATCTTTCTCAGGCAAACAAGAGACCCAGTACTTC. This chain joins TRBV5-1 and TRBJ2-5; D gene ambiguous. Germline CDR1 and CDR2: SGHRS and YFSETQ. This CDR3 is 17 amino acids long. V lost 0 bases to trimming and J lost 2 bases, with 17 bases between them. The entire variable domain, with the rest obtained from reference TRBV5-1 and TRBJ2-5, is as follows: KAGVTQTPRYLIKTRGQQVTLSCSPISGHRSVSWYQQTPGQGLQFLFEYFSETQRNKGNFPGRFSGRQFSNSRSEMNVSTLELGDSALYLCASSLGSFSGKQETQYFGPGTRLLVL.

The rearrangement uses TRBV7-8 and TRBJ2-7; 7 nucleotides line up with TRBD2. This CDR3 spans 13 amino acids. Germline V CDR1 and CDR2: SGHVS, FQNEAQ. The trim removed 2 bases at V and 5 bases at J, leaving 3 bases unmatched. The CDR3 here is CASSLTGGNEQYF. Written as DNA, the CDR3 is TGTGCCAGCAGCTTAACGGGGGGTAACGAGCAGTACTTC.

This clone was counted at least ten times. V and J are TRBV19 and TRBJ2-3; tentatively, D is TRBD2 (6 bases). This CDR3 has 12 residues. Trimming shortened V by 5 bases and J by 10 bases, and 13 bases separated the two germline ends. Germline V gives CDR1 LNHDA, CDR2 SQIVND (reference sequence). As DNA, the CDR3 is TGTGCCAGTAGTCCCACGACGGGGGCGCAGTATTTT. This encodes CASSPTTGAQYF. The entire variable domain, with the rest obtained from reference TRBV19 and TRBJ2-3, is as follows: DGGITQSPKYLFRKEGQNVTLSCEQNLNHDAMYWYRQDPGQGLRLIYYSQIVNDFQKGDIAEGYSVSREKKESFPLTVTSAQKNPTAFYLCASSPTTGAQYFGPGTRLTVL.

The rearrangement links TRBV7-9 to TRBJ1-4, with unresolved D. This CDR3 has 13 amino acids. Between the trimmed V and J ends, which lost 5 bases and 2 bases, there was a span of 6 bases. Germline lookup yields CDR1 SEHNR and CDR2 FQNEAQ (reference sequence). The CDR3 loop is CASSRATNEKLFF. The DNA for the CDR3 is TGTGCCAGCAGCAGAGCGACTAATGAAAAACTGTTTTTT. Using reference TRBV7-9 and TRBJ1-4 for the parts outside the CDR3, the full variable domain is DTGVSQNPRHKITKRGQNVTFRCDPISEHNRLYWYRQTLGQGPEFLTYFQNEAQLEKSRLLSDRFSAERPKGSFSTLEIQRTEQGDSAMYLCASSRATNEKLFFGSGTQLSVL.

The V and J genes are TRBV18 and TRBJ2-2; D perhaps matches TRBD2 (6 bases). This CDR3 contains 17 residues. Between the trimmed V and J ends, which lost 0 bases and 4 bases, there was a span of 15 bases. Germline loops: CDR1 KGHSH, CDR2 LQKENI. CDR3 region: CASSPPLGGKRTGELFF. CDR3 sequence (DNA): TGTGCCAGCTCACCACCGCTGGGGGGAAAACGCACCGGGGAGCTGTTTTTT.

This clone was counted many times. CDR3 residues: CASSQPGGEQYF. As DNA, the CDR3 is TGTGCCAGCAGCCAACCAGGGGGGGAGCAGTACTTC. This chain connects TRBV4-2 to TRBJ2-7, with D perhaps matching TRBD1 (7 bases). Trimming stripped 2 bases from V and 7 bases from J, with 9 bases between. The CDR3 contains 12 residues. Looked up from germline, CDR1 is LGHNA and CDR2 is YNFKEQ.

J is TRBJ2-7 and V is TRBV6-6; a possible D gene is TRBD1 (6 bases). Trimming took 4 bases from V and 0 from J, leaving 13 bases between them. From germline, CDR1 is MNHNY and CDR2 SVGAGI (reference sequence). The CDR3 extends over 15 amino acids. In nucleotides, the CDR3 is TGTGCCAGCAGTTCCCCATACAGGGCCTCCTACGAGCAGTACTTC. Translation: CASSSPYRASYEQYF.

This clone was found a few times. DNA for the CDR3: TGTGCCAGCCGACGGACAGCTATCACTAATGAAAAACTGTTTTTT. Amino acid sequence: CASRRTAITNEKLFF. V gene TRBV10-3 combines with J gene TRBJ1-4, with D possibly being TRBD1 (6 bases). This CDR3 spans 15 amino acids. Germline CDR1 ENHRY, CDR2 SYGVKD. V lost 10 bases and J 2 bases, leaving 17 bases between the germline ends.

This clone appeared a few times. V is TRBV5-1 and J is TRBJ1-1; no firm D call. V lost 0 bases to trimming and J lost 1 base, with 13 bases between them. Per germline, CDR1 SGHRS and CDR2 YFSETQ. The CDR3 is made up of 16 amino acids. Here the CDR3 reads CASSLDRPRQNTEAFF. DNA of the CDR3: TGCGCCAGCAGCTTGGATCGGCCAAGACAGAACACTGAAGCTTTCTTT.

In this sample, this clone turned up a few times. V usage is TRBV14 and J usage is TRBJ1-2, with D hard to call. The CDR3 has 13 amino acids. The V gene's germline CDR1 is SGHDN and CDR2 FVKESK. The germline V and J ends were trimmed by 0 bases and 4 bases, with 6 bases remaining between them. The DNA for the CDR3 is TGTGCCAGCAGCCAAGATAAATCCTATGGCTACACCTTC. Protein sequence: CASSQDKSYGYTF.

This chain connects TRBV18 to TRBJ2-5; TRBD1 might be the D (5 bases). This CDR3 is 13 amino acids long. Germline assignment: CDR1 KGHSH and CDR2 LQKENI. Trimming left V 6 bases short and J 9 bases short, with 17 bases between. For the CDR3, the DNA is TGTGCCAGCTCCGGGCTCAGGGATAATCCCCAGTACTTC. This codes for CASSGLRDNPQYF.

The rearrangement links TRBV7-2 to TRBJ2-1, with TRBD1 matching 8 bases. CDR1 is SGHTA and CDR2 is FQGNSA in the germline V gene. V shed 5 bases and J 9 bases; nucleotides not matched to a gene: 21. The length of the CDR3 is 18 residues. The CDR3 coding sequence is TGTGCCAGCAGCCGTAGATCCTTCGGGACAGGAGGGCCGGGTGAGCAGTTCTTC. It codes for CASSRRSFGTGGPGEQFF. The full variable domain, with the rest looked up from reference TRBV7-2 and TRBJ2-1, is GAGVSQSPSNKVTEKGKDVELRCDPISGHTALYWYRQSLGQGLEFLIYFQGNSAPDKSGLPSDRFSAERTGGSVSTLTIQRTQQEDSAVYLCASSRRSFGTGGPGEQFFGPGTRLTVL.

CDR3 protein: CASSAPGQGYQPQHF. The CDR3 coding sequence is TGTGCCAGCTCGGCGCCGGGACAGGGGTATCAGCCCCAGCATTTT. The chain combines TRBV18 with TRBJ1-5; TRBD1 matches 10 bases. Per the germline V gene, CDR1 is KGHSH and CDR2 is LQKENI. Trimming cost V 6 bases and J 5 bases; bases outside gene matches: 7. This CDR3 spans 15 amino acids.

The chain carries TRBV2 and TRBJ2-6; perhaps TRBD1 as D (6 bases). This CDR3 comprises 18 residues. Between the trimmed V and J ends, which lost 7 bases and 0 bases, there was a span of 19 bases. Germline CDR1 is SNHLY and CDR2 is FYNNEI. The CDR3 is CASNMRWGQGSGANVLTF. In DNA form, the CDR3 reads TGTGCCAGCAATATGAGATGGGGGCAAGGCTCTGGGGCCAACGTCCTGACTTTC.